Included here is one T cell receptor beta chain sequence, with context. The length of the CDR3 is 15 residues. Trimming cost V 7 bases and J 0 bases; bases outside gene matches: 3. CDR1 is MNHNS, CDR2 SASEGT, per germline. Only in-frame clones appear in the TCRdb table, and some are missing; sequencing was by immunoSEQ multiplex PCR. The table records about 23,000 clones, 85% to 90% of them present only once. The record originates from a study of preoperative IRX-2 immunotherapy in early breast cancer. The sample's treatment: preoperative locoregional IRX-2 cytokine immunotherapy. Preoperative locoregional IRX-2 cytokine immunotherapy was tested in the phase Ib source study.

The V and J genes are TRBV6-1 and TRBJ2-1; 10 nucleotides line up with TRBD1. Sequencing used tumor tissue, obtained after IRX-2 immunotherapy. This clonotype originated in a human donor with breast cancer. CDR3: CASMGTGDSYNEQFF. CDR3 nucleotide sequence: TGTGCCAGCATGGGGACAGGGGACTCCTACAATGAGCAGTTCTTC.